Here is one T cell receptor beta chain with its context. Its antigen is as yet unknown. This sample was taken from a study of early T cells in non-severe SARS-CoV-2 infection. Study-wide background: Chains from this unsorted whole-blood bulk RNA could not be paired.

Unique molecular identifier tags were affixed to discrete cDNA molecules. TCRdb reprocessed the 5' RACE reads via MiXCR and lists one record per CDR3 protein. Counted here are approximately 30,000 distinct CDR3 sequences, around 7% occurring once; the ten biggest clones make up 2.5% to 3%. Findings and caveats of the study: Private and CD4 specificities were missed by VDJdb matching, which favored anti-spike CD8 responses.

Trimming removed 4 bases at V and 4 bases at J, with 10 bases between. This CDR3 comprises 13 residues. The chain carries TRBV12-3 or TRBV12-4 and TRBJ1-2, with D uncertain. The clonotype was recovered from an adult who was a healthcare worker with PCR-confirmed SARS-CoV-2 infection or an uninfected control (not recorded which). Sequencing was carried out using whole blood. The CDR3 DNA reads as TGTGCCAGCAGTTCGGGCCTCTCCTATGGCTACACCTTC. Encoded protein: CASSSGLSYGYTF.